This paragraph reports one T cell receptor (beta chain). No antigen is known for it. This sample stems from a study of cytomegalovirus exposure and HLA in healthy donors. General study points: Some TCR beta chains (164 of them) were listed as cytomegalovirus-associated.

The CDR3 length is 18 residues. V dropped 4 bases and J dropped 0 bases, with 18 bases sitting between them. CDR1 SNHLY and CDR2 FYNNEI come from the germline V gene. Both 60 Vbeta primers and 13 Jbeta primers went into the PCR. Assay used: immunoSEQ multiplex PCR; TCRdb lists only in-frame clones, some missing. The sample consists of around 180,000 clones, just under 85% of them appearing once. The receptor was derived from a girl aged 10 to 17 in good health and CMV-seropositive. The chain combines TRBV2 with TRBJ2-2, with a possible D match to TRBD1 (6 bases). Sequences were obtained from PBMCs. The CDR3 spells CASSVETGRGANTGELFF. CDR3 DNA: TGTGCCAGCAGTGTCGAGACAGGAAGGGGCGCGAACACCGGGGAGCTGTTTTTT.